Listed below are T cell receptor beta chains from one sample, sequenced in a study of monozygotic twins with inflammatory bowel disease. TCRdb reprocessed the 5' RACE reads, keeping one entry per CDR3 protein, no DNA. The sample features a few hundred thousand distinct CDR3 sequences, with approximately 1.5% in its top ten. Sequencing was performed on blood. These receptors were obtained from a human donor with ulcerative colitis or Crohn's disease, or a healthy co-twin of an affected twin (not recorded which). CDR3s include the opening cysteine and the closing phenylalanine or tryptophan.

CDR3 protein	V gene	J gene
CASSLYWTGTENQPQHF	TRBV12-3/TRBV12-4	TRBJ1-5
CSVRSGESKQYF	TRBV29-1	TRBJ2-7
CASSPTSGTFLSYEQYF	TRBV11-2	TRBJ2-7
CASSLGHGELFF	TRBV5-1	TRBJ2-2
CASSSPNTQYF	TRBV12-3/TRBV12-4	TRBJ2-3
CASSYPGLETQYF	TRBV6-6	TRBJ2-5
CAGGVNPYEQYF	TRBV2	TRBJ2-7
CSVVWGGETQYF	TRBV29-1	TRBJ2-5
CASSSLGGSYNEQFF	TRBV5-8	TRBJ2-1
CATSSGQSYEQYF	TRBV15	TRBJ2-7
CSASHDSKTIF	TRBV20-1	TRBJ1-2
CASPAGEETQYF	TRBV2	TRBJ2-5
CASGLSSTDTQYF	TRBV12-5	TRBJ2-3
CASSIQGQWNEQFF	TRBV19	TRBJ2-1
CASSQRSGSYNEQFF	TRBV4-1	TRBJ2-1
CASRRDSSYNEQFF	TRBV19	TRBJ2-1
CASSLDTGTSFQFF	TRBV11-2	TRBJ2-1
CASSGGVAGTDTQYF	TRBV7-2	TRBJ2-3
CASSPQRGWETQYF	TRBV9	TRBJ2-5
CASSPRGGRFNEQFF	TRBV7-2	TRBJ2-1
CSVDLGRGNEQFF	TRBV29-1	TRBJ2-1
CSARASGTDTQYF	TRBV20-1	TRBJ2-3
CSVVVTGGADTQYF	TRBV29-1	TRBJ2-3
CASSLTGSNTGELFF	TRBV11-1	TRBJ2-2
CASSWAVSTSYEQYF	TRBV5-5	TRBJ2-7
CASSPRGGGWSGYTF	TRBV27	TRBJ1-2
CSAGRHPWYGYTF	TRBV20-1	TRBJ1-2
CASSEKEWGLHEQYF	TRBV6-1	TRBJ2-7
CSVGTDSWTQYF	TRBV29-1	TRBJ2-5
CASSPGGLNYGYTF	TRBV5-1	TRBJ1-2
CASSRWTGYTGELFF	TRBV5-6	TRBJ2-2
CASSQSDGLNTEAFF	TRBV4-1	TRBJ1-1
CAVGGAGDPYGYTF	TRBV6-2/TRBV6-3	TRBJ1-2
CSANGYNEQFF	TRBV20-1	TRBJ2-1
CASSQAGGYGYTF	TRBV4-1	TRBJ1-2
CASSLGVRQPQHF	TRBV7-8	TRBJ1-5
CASSYSWDSRNGIYF	TRBV6-5	TRBJ1-3
CASSLLGSSGETQYF	TRBV7-3	TRBJ2-5
CASSLGTGLETQYF	TRBV5-6	TRBJ2-5
CASSVAWSGANVLTF	TRBV7-9	TRBJ2-6
CSVEVRGRGNYGYTF	TRBV29-1	TRBJ1-2
CASSPSGRWGYYGYTF	TRBV5-6	TRBJ1-2
CATRLTVANTEAFF	TRBV24-1	TRBJ1-1
CATRAGFSTDTQYF	TRBV6-1	TRBJ2-3
CASSLGALLNTEAFF	TRBV7-9	TRBJ1-1
CASSLKTNSYNSPLHF	TRBV7-9	TRBJ1-6